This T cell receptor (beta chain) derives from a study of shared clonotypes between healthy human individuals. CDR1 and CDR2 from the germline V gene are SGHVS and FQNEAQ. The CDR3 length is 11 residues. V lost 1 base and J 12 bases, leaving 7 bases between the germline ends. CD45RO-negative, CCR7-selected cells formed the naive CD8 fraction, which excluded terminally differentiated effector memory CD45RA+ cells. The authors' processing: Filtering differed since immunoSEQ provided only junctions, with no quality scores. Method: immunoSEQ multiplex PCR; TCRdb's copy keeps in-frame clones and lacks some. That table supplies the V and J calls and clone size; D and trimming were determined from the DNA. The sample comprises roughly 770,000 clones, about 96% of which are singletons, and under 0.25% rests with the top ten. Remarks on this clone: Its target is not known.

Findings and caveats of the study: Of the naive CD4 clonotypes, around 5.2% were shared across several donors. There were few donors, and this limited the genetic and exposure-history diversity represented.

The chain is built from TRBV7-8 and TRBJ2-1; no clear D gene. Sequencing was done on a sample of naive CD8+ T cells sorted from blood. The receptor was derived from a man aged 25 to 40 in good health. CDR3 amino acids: CASSLVGGQFF. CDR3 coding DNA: TGTGCCAGCAGCTTAGTGGGTGGGCAGTTCTTC.